These 8 T cell receptor beta chains originate from one sample sequenced in a study of T cells after yellow fever vaccination. In TCRdb, the 5' RACE reads were re-called with MiXCR into one record per CDR3 protein. The sample has about 260,000 distinct CDR3 sequences, 10% to 15% seen once. The starting material was CD4+ T cells sorted from PBMCs, obtained 45 days after the yellow fever booster vaccination. These TCRs come from a man younger than 45 who received the YFV17D yellow fever vaccine.

This chain's CDR3 is CASSAGSSEQYF. The CDR3 nucleotides read TGTGCCAGCAGCGCAGGTAGTAGCGAGCAGTACTTC. V usage is TRBV7-2 and J usage is TRBJ2-7; the D is unclear. The CDR3 consists of 12 residues. V lost 5 bases to trimming and J lost 6 bases, with 11 bases between them. CDR1 and CDR2 (germline): SGHTA, FQGNSA.

This clonotype showed up many times. CDR3 coding DNA: TGTGCCAGCAGTGTCTACCGGGTGTCGGGCACTGAAGCTTTCTTT. This encodes CASSVYRVSGTEAFF. The chain is built from TRBV12-3 or TRBV12-4 and TRBJ1-1; D gene unclear. This CDR3 has 15 residues. V shed 5 bases and J shed 4 bases, with 17 bases lying between them.

The J gene is TRBJ2-2, the V gene TRBV29-1; 11 nucleotides match TRBD1. Per germline, CDR1 SQVTM and CDR2 ANQGSEA. With 6 bases clipped from V and 4 bases from J, the junction kept 7 bases outside the gene matches. The CDR3 is 15 residues long. CDR3 bases: TGCAGCGTCAGGACCGGGACAGGGGGCACCGGGGAGCTGTTTTTT. Translated, it gives CSVRTGTGGTGELFF.

The V gene is TRBV7-2, the J gene TRBJ2-7; the D gene is possibly TRBD1 (6 bases). Germline V gene sequence: CDR1 SGHTA, CDR2 FQGNSA. V lost 1 base, J lost 5 bases, and 15 bases lay in between. There are 15 residues in the CDR3. CDR3 in DNA: TGTGCCAGCAGCTTAGTAAGGGGGTCGTTAGACGAGCAGTACTTC. The encoded protein is CASSLVRGSLDEQYF.

Many counts were recorded for this clonotype. J is TRBJ2-1 and V is TRBV7-2; TRBD2 aligns across 14 bases. The CDR3 has 16 amino acids. CDR1 and CDR2 from the germline V gene are SGHTA and FQGNSA. V was clipped by 1 base and J by 9 bases; unmatched bases: 5. This CDR3 is CASSLDGTSGSREQFF. The CDR3 coding sequence is TGTGCCAGCAGCTTAGACGGGACTAGCGGGAGCCGTGAGCAGTTCTTC.

This sequence joins TRBV23-1 and TRBJ1-4, with D perhaps TRBD1 (6 bases). TRBV23-1 is known as an ORF, though its function is uncertain. The CDR3 loop spans 15 amino acids. V was cut by 6 bases and J by 7 bases, with 18 bases left in between. In DNA form, the CDR3 reads TGCGCCAGCAGCCAGAATTCGATACAGGGTGAAAAACTGTTTTTT. This translates into CASSQNSIQGEKLFF.

The CDR3 loop reads CSDKQGADTQYF. Written as DNA, the CDR3 is TGCAGCGACAAACAGGGGGCAGATACGCAGTATTTT. This chain joins TRBV29-1 and TRBJ2-3, with TRBD1 matching 8 bases. Germline V gene lookup returns CDR1 SQVTM and CDR2 ANQGSEA. V gave up 7 bases and J gave up 4 bases; unmatched junction bases: 4. The CDR3 has 12 amino acids.

This clonotype was recorded a few times. The chain combines TRBV5-1 with TRBJ2-5; 7 nucleotides match TRBD2. The CDR3 extends over 15 amino acids. The J segment lost 2 bases and the V segment lost 6 bases, leaving 10 bases of the junction unmatched. Germline V gene data show CDR1 as SGHRS and CDR2 as YFSETQ. The CDR3: CASTSPDSGQETQYF. The CDR3, as DNA: TGCGCCAGCACCTCACCGGATAGCGGGCAAGAGACCCAGTACTTC. The variable domain in full, with the rest retrieved from reference TRBV5-1 and TRBJ2-5, is KAGVTQTPRYLIKTRGQQVTLSCSPISGHRSVSWYQQTPGQGLQFLFEYFSETQRNKGNFPGRFSGRQFSNSRSEMNVSTLELGDSALYLCASTSPDSGQETQYFGPGTRLLVL.